This record looks at one TCR beta chain sequence and its context. Its antigen is still unknown. No qualities accompany the bases; no much larger clone lies one base away. CDR1 and CDR2, per the germline V gene, are SQVTM and ANQGSEA. Trimming at the junction amounts to 3 bases on V and 1 base on J, and the germline ends lie 12 bases apart. Reading from cysteine to phenylalanine, the CDR3 counts 14 amino acids. Just CDR3 DNA is preserved here, 42 bases in frame from base 1. The collaborating institutions used their own protocols to collect whole blood in K2EDTA tubes. For TCRbeta analysis, collaborators shipped samples as frozen whole blood, isolated PBMCs, or DNA extracted from either of those sample types. The data were taken from a study of blood T cell repertoires in COVID-19 (dated by TCRdb to the early 2020s). Looking at the study overall: Samples from collaborators originated in the United States, Italy and Spain and spanned both the acute and convalescent phases of COVID-19. Samples came from the ongoing ImmuneRACE study (first 160 participants) plus 1,254 subjects from 6 global collaborators. The sample metadata nearly always contained a de-identified subject ID, COVID-19 status, age in years and sex. HLA class I and class II types, where available, came from metadata supplied by the sample provider rather than from assay-based typing. The prospective study material was composed of cDNA or gDNA derived from T cells, B-cell-depleted T cells, or PBMCs. The repertoires were made available in a free public database intended to serve as a resource for research on the immune response to SARS-CoV-2. The dataset comprised deeply sampled blood TCRbeta repertoires from subjects exposed to, actively infected with, or recovered from COVID-19.

Here is what the overall study found, with its caveats: The quantity of clinical and demographic metadata differed by source and by participant and was supplied without curation.

The immunoSEQ Assay, a bias-controlled multiplex PCR, was used to amplify TCRbeta CDR3 regions from genomic DNA. The source study handled its data this way. Nucleated cell counts per sample were estimated from amplification of reference gene primers within the assay. Sequence reads were collapsed and filtered to measure the absolute abundance of every unique TCRbeta CDR3 rearrangement. For each sample, productive Simpson clonality was calculated as the square root of Simpson's diversity index over productive rearrangements. TCRdb's version of the immuneACCESS table is confined to in-frame rearrangements and falls short of the full clone set. An unresolved V gene accounts for under half of the shortfall where checked; the remainder is of unknown origin. D and trimming come from the DNA, and the V and J calls and clone size come from that table. Recorded for this sample are about 75,000 clones; less than 85% of them occurred a single time. Roughly 5.9% of the sample lies in the top ten.

The chain is assembled from TRBV29-1 and TRBJ1-2, with the D gene not confidently named. The source is a woman at least 80 years old with active or convalescent COVID-19. Sequenced input: peripheral blood. CDR3 reads: CSVEGREGNYGYTF. The DNA sequence is given as TGCAGCGTTGAGGGGAGGGAGGGTAACTATGGCTACACCTTC. With all but the CDR3 taken from the reference TRBV29-1 and TRBJ1-2 genes, the full variable domain is: SAVISQKPSRDICQRGTSLTIQCQVDSQVTMMFWYRQQPGQSLTLIATANQGSEATYESGFVIDKFPISRPNLTFSTLTVSNMSPEDSSIYLCSVEGREGNYGYTFGSGTRLTVV.